This T cell receptor beta chain is from a study of T cell clusters in autoimmune cytopenias. One tube held mixed TRB-A and TRB-B primer pools for touch-down PCR. TCRdb re-called the multiplex PCR reads; one entry per CDR3 protein, DNA not given. This table lists about 12,000 distinct CDR3 sequences. TRB was amplified from approximately 250 ng of peripheral blood genomic DNA per sample. Looked up from germline, CDR1 is GTSNPN and CDR2 is SVGIG (reference sequence). The CDR3 is 13 amino acids. This sample also belongs to another study, concerning T cell repertoires in aging, cancer and after chemotherapy. That source reports: The full dataset contained roughly 8.8 million TCR reads.

The chain combines TRBV30 with TRBJ2-2; TCRdb lists TRBD2, though no DNA is available to test this call. This TCR was sampled from a human donor in good health. Sequencing input: peripheral blood. CDR3 protein: CAWSGGGTGELFF.